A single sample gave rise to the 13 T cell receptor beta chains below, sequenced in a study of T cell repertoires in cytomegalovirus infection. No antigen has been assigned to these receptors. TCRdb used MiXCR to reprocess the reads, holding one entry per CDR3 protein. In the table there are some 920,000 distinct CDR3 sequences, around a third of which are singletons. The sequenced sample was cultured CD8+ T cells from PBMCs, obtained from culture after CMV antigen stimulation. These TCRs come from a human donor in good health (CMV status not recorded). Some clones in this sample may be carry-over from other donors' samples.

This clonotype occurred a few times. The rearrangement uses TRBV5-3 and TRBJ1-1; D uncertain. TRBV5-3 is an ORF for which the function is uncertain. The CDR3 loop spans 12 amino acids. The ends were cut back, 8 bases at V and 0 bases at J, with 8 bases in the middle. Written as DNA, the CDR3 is TGTGCCAGCAGACTCATGAACACTGAAGCTTTCTTT. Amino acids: CASRLMNTEAFF.

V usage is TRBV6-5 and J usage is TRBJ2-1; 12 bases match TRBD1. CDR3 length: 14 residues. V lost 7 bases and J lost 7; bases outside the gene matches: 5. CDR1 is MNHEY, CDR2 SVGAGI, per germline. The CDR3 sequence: CASKGQGARNEQFF. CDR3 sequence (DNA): TGTGCCAGCAAGGGACAGGGGGCGCGGAATGAGCAGTTCTTC.

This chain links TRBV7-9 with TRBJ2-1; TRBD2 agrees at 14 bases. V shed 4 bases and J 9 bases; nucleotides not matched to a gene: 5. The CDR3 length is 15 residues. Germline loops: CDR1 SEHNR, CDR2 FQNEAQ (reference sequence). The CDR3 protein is CASSSGGLAGAEQFF. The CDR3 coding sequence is TGTGCCAGCAGCTCCGGGGGACTAGCGGGGGCTGAGCAGTTCTTC.

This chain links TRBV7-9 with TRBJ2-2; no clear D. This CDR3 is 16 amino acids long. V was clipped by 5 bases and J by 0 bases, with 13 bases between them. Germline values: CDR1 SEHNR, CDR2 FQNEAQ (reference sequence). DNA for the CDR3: TGTGCCAGCAGCCCCCTAGATTCCACGAACACCGGGGAGCTGTTTTTT. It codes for CASSPLDSTNTGELFF.

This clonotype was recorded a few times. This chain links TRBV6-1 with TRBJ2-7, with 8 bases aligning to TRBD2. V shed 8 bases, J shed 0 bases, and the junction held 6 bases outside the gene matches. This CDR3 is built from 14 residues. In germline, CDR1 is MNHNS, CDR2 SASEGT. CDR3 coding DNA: TGTGCCAGCGGAGGAGCGGGGGCCTCCTACGAGCAGTACGTC. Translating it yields CASGGAGASYEQYV.

The CDR3 nucleotides read TGCGCCAGCAGCCAGCCCCCGGAAGTTGAGCAGTTCTTC. Its translation is CASSQPPEVEQFF. This chain links TRBV4-1 with TRBJ2-1; D is unclear. This CDR3 has 13 residues. Germline V gives CDR1 MGHRA, CDR2 YSYEKL. Trimming removed 3 bases from V and 9 bases from J, with 12 bases in between.

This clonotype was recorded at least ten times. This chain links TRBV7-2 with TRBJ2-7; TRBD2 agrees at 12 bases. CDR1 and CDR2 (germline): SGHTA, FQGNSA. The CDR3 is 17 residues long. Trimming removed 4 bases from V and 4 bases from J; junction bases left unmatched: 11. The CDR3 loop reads CASSSGLAGPGRYEQYV. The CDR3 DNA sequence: TGTGCCAGCAGCTCGGGACTAGCGGGTCCCGGTCGGTACGAGCAGTACGTC.

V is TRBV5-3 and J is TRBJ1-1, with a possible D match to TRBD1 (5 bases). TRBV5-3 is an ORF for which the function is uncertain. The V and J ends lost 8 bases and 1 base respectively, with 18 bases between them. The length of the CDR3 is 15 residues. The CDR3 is CASSILRGQNTEAFF. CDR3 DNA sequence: TGTGCCAGCAGCATACTGAGAGGACAGAACACTGAAGCTTTCTTT.

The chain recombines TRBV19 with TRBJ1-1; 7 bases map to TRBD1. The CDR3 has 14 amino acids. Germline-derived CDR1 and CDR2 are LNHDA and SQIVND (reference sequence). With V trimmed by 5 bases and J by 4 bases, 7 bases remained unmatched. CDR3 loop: CASSFHPGGTEAFF. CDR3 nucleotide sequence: TGTGCCAGTAGTTTCCATCCAGGGGGCACTGAAGCTTTCTTT.

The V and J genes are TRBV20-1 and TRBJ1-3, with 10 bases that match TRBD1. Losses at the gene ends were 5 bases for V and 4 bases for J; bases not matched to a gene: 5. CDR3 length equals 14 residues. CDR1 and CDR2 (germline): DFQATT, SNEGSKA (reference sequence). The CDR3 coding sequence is TGCAGTGCTTTGGGACAGGGGCACGGAAACACCATATATTTT. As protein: CSALGQGHGNTIYF.

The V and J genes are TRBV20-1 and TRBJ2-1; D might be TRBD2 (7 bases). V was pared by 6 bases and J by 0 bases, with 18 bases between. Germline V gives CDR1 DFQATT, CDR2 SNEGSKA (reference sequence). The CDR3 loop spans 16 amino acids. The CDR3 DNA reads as TGCAGTGCCGGACAGCGGGGCTTGGGCTCCTACAATGAGCAGTTCTTC. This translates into CSAGQRGLGSYNEQFF.

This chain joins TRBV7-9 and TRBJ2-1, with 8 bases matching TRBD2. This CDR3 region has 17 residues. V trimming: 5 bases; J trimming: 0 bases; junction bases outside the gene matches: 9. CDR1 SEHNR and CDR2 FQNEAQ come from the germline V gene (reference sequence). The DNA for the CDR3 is TGTGCCAGCAGCCTGCCTTCCGGACTAGCCTCCTACAATGAGCAGTTCTTC. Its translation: CASSLPSGLASYNEQFF.

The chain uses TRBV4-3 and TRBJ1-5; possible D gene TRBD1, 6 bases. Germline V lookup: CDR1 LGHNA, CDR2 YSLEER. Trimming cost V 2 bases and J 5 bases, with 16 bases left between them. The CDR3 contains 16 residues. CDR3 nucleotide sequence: TGCGCCAGCAGCCAATTCGACAGGCCACCGGATCAGCCCCAGCATTTT. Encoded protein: CASSQFDRPPDQPQHF.